Sequencing of this T cell receptor beta chain was carried out in a study of T-cell reconstitution after alpha-beta-depleted transplantation in children. Study findings and constraints: The study traced high day-60 TCRbeta diversity in some patients to surviving recipient T cells and thymic progenitors.

This CDR3 is built from 17 residues. The J segment lost 2 bases and the V segment lost 1 base, leaving 9 bases of the junction unmatched. Per the germline V gene, CDR1 is MGHRA and CDR2 is YSYEKL. This sample's TCRbeta library carried unique molecular identifier barcodes. TCRdb called the PCR reads again in MiXCR, with one record for every CDR3 protein. The table shows about 610,000 distinct CDR3 sequences, with 25% to 30% occurring only once. This clonotype was recorded a few times. Its antigen is undetermined. The sample here was PBMCs, taken before TCRalphabeta/CD19-depleted stem cell transplant. The chain is built from TRBV4-1 and TRBJ2-7; TRBD1 matches 9 bases. The TCR comes from a boy less than two years old with Wiskott-Aldrich syndrome, due to receive a stem cell transplant. CDR3 amino acids: CASSQASYRGLTYEQYF. Here the CDR3 DNA reads TGCGCCAGCAGCCAAGCGTCCTACAGGGGGCTTACCTACGAGCAGTACTTC.